This record looks at one TCR beta chain sequence and its context. Which antigen it targets is not known. No base-level quality is on record; no much larger clone is a single base apart. The cohort comprised some 680 healthy bone marrow donors. All cohort members were sampled while nominally healthy, although unrecorded immune exposures were likely present. The donor tested CMV seropositive and was one of the 289 seropositive cohort members. Each donor provided a peripheral blood sample, and peripheral blood mononuclear cells were used for TCR beta sequencing. The Qiagen DNeasy Blood Extraction Kit was used to extract genomic DNA from the blood cell samples. The entry originates in a study of cytomegalovirus exposure and HLA in healthy donors listed by TCRdb under 2017. Some background on the complete study: In an earlier analysis of about 560 of the donors, about 270 Gb of sequence data and about 110 million unique TCR beta sequences from 150 million to 200 million T cells were reported. An early release that covered fewer than 750 HLA-typed donors contained around 300 gigabases of sequencing data and 65 million to 100 million unique TCR sequences. The genetic ancestry cluster associated with self-reported Caucasian donors included 70% to 85% of the 300 to 450 genotyped donors. The study was designed to test whether signatures of past pathogen exposure could be identified by cataloging public T cell receptors. The study profiled the T cell repertoires of 666 subjects by immunosequencing and related them to cytomegalovirus serostatus. In addition to the first cohort of several hundred subjects, a separate validation cohort of approximately 130 different subjects was used. To predict cytomegalovirus infection status, the study combined high-throughput TCR immunosequencing, statistical association of individual TCRs with disease status, and machine learning. A later analysis re-analyzed previously published TCR beta repertoires from 666 donors and added high-resolution HLA genotyping to study TCR occurrence patterns. In the later analysis, no new phenotypic data were used to find candidate immune exposures; instead, reliance was placed on TCR beta sequences and their occurrence across donors. An earlier analysis of 587 of the donors applied high-throughput TCR beta sequencing to assess whether each TCR beta V gene segment acted as functional or pseudogenic. Donor age, sex, ethnicity and CMV serostatus were compiled alongside the repertoire data. In a later genetic analysis, genome-wide SNP genotypes for about 65% of the roughly 670 donors were used, and that subset was treated as a discovery cohort. Every discovery cohort repertoire had been produced on one sequencing platform. HLA typing covered class I and class II loci at four-digit resolution. The number of donors typed differed by locus, with about 629-640 for A, B, C, DRB1 and DQB1, over 500 for DQA1, 600 to 610 for DPA1, and 472 for DPB1. Roughly five DR-DQ haplotypes were handled as single units for association and clustering because linkage in the cohort was strong. Across some 400 genotyped donors of the cohort, an average of approximately 220,000 unique TCR beta nucleotide sequences per donor were sequenced, and roughly a sixth of those sequences were non-productive.

Broader findings and caveats from the paper: According to the authors, the approach could potentially be generalized to other disease states and immunological phenotypes. For the cohort, immune exposure information was limited to CMV serostatus. A further reported finding was that TCR beta sequences accurately predicted the HLA-A and HLA-B alleles for most subjects in the first cohort. Broadly in line with IMGT annotations, most TCR beta V segments showed up in productive rearrangements about 87% or about 30% of the time in an earlier analysis of around 600 of the donors. Roughly uniform sequencing depth across donors was assumed in presence/absence analyses, although this assumption may not hold. A later analysis found that HLA-associated TCR beta chains were more clonally expanded and had lower generation probabilities than equally common non-associated chains. The study gave a list of about 150 TCR beta chains associated with cytomegalovirus. A cluster of highly shared sequence variants was judged likely to represent a technical artifact of the sequencing pipeline. According to a later analysis, TCR association rates differed among HLA loci, with DRB1 alleles showing the most associated TCRs and HLA-C alleles showing the fewest. A later genetic analysis reported fewer N-insertions in productive TCRs among donors in an Asian-associated ancestry cluster than the roughly 700-donor mean. Cytomegalovirus status was reported to be diagnosed by the classifier with high specificity and sensitivity in both the original and validation cohorts. When HLA alleles, especially DR and DQ, strongly co-occurred, TCR associations were difficult to assign to individual alleles. Because HLA typing was unavailable for some donors at each locus, only the typed subset was used in association tests. Because the 87-base-pair reads could not distinguish some IMGT-functional V segments, including TRBV6-2 and TRBV6-3, those segments were excluded. A later analysis found that most CMV-associated TCR beta chains appeared HLA-restricted, with HLA associations seemingly driven largely by CMV exposure. A later genetic analysis associated a missense DCLRE1C variant with V-gene and J-gene trimming of TCR beta chains, and an independent cohort replicated the association. A few of the identified cytomegalovirus-associated TCR beta chains were confirmed in vitro to be specific for cytomegalovirus antigens. A later analysis associated 15,000 or so TCR beta sequences with specific HLA alleles at a false discovery rate of 0.05. In this cohort, only TCR beta chains were sequenced, and detectable features were limited by the absence of alpha or paired-chain data. Most TCR sequences were observed very rarely across donors, whereas some public TCRs were present in many individuals. According to a later analysis, parvovirus B19, influenza, CMV and Epstein-Barr virus appeared linked to several top co-occurrence clusters. The earlier analysis of fewer than 750 of the donors excluded roughly 16 rarely observed V segments, including chromosome 9 orphons, because counts were too low. Linkage disequilibrium might explain the correlated functional status among segregating V segments, but an unknown experimental factor could not be excluded.

The CDR3 runs 15 residues from the cysteine to the phenylalanine. The only DNA kept is the CDR3, 45 bases in frame from the first base. Per the germline V gene, SGHRS is the CDR1 and YFSETQ is the CDR2. The receptor library was made with the immunoSEQ multiplex PCR assay. A mixture of 60 forward primers for TCR Vbeta segments and 13 reverse primers for TCR Jbeta segments was used in the multiplex PCR. The CDR3 region of rearranged TCR beta genes was amplified from genomic DNA with a multiplex PCR assay. The amplified TCR beta libraries were sequenced on the Illumina HiSeq System as 87-base-pair reads. The original methods were these. Across the roughly 700 repertoires, a later analysis counted approximately 75 million unique TCR beta chains, some 11 million of which were shared by at least two donors. A nearest-neighbor algorithm error-corrected the raw reads and collapsed the reads into unique sequences, merging closely related sequences to remove PCR and sequencing errors. CDR3 sequences were aligned to IMGT reference sequences to assign V, D and J gene segments. For a sequence to be retained, at least a six-nucleotide match to both a V gene segment and a J gene segment was required. A rearrangement counted as productive if the CDR3 had no stop codons and remained in frame with V and J, and every other rearrangement counted as non-productive. Following IMGT convention, CDR3 was defined as the stretch from the second conserved V-encoded cysteine to the conserved J-encoded phenylalanine. The earlier analysis of about 570 of the donors excluded any sequence lacking an unambiguous match to a single V gene segment. An earlier analysis of almost 600 of the donors classified V segments as functional when productive rearrangements were above 56.7% and as segregating when the standard deviation between donors was above 5%. A statistical classification framework was built for diagnosing cytomegalovirus status from the catalog of TCR beta chain sequences. A later analysis assigned V and J genes by comparing TCR nucleotide sequences with IMGT/GENE-DB human TR gene sequences. Using the TCRdist pipeline, a later analysis assigned CDR3 sequences along with most-parsimonious VDJ recombination scenarios. A later analysis defined each TCR beta chain by its CDR3 amino acid sequence plus V-gene family, and excluded reads lacking a unique V-gene family. A later analysis removed 500 to 650 highly shared, low-generation-probability nucleotide sequences to deal with suspected cross-contamination and a sequencing artifact. A later analysis calculated a clonal expansion index for each public chain from normalized within-repertoire ranks of inferred template counts. In a later analysis, generation probabilities were computed with a VDJ recombination model fitted to out-of-frame rearrangements, and the resulting probabilities were checked against IGoR. In a later analysis, hypergeometric tests were used to score TCR-TCR, TCR-HLA and TCR-CMV co-occurrence, with a repertoire-size bias correction applied to TCR pairs. False discovery rates were estimated in a later analysis by permuting HLA or CMV assignments 20 times. In a later analysis, co-occurring TCRs were grouped with DBSCAN, and TCRdist sequence similarity was added when clustering was performed within HLA-allele-positive subsets. Repertoires with fewer than 30,000 or more than 120,000 public chains, plus five repertoires with anomalous nucleotide sharing, were excluded from co-occurrence clustering. This is the immuneACCESS table as TCRdb keeps it, with only in-frame sequences that have V and J called. A part of the clones is gone; compared with another copy, unresolved V genes explain less than half, and the rest is unexplained. The DNA was the basis for D and trimming; V, J and clone size are from that table. This sample gives some 97,000 clones in total; 75% to 85% of them show up just once. The ten top clones hold roughly 4% of the sample.

The clonotype originates from a female donor in good health and CMV-seropositive. This chain joins TRBV5-1 to TRBJ2-5; TRBD1 aligns with 9 central bases. The tail of the sequence fits TRBJ2-7 better, so the J call may be wrong. Source material: PBMCs. Read as DNA, the sequence is TGCGCCAGCATCTCTGGCCCGGGACAGGGAAACGAGCAGTACTTC. It is translated as CASISGPGQGNEQYF.